The 4 T cell receptor beta chains in this list originate from one sample, sequenced in a study of T cells in Graves' hyperthyroidism and ophthalmopathy. Amplification of TCR beta CDR3 regions was performed using RNA transcripts as template. TCR CDR3 regions were first amplified by RT-PCR with HTBI primers. TCRdb reprocessed the multiplex PCR reads with MiXCR, giving one entry per CDR3 protein. The table records approximately 370,000 distinct CDR3 sequences, 15% of them present only once. Source material: blood. These receptors all come from a woman in her twenties or thirties with Graves' hyperthyroidism.

The gene calls are TRBV5-4 and TRBJ2-5, with 8 bases aligning to TRBD2. Germline values: CDR1 SGHNT, CDR2 YYREEE (reference sequence). The CDR3 spans 15 residues. Germline trimming cut 4 bases from V and 2 bases from J; bases unmatched to any gene: 7. The DNA of the CDR3 is TGTGCCAGCAGCCCGGGAGGGACAACTCAAGAGACCCAGTACTTC. Its translation: CASSPGGTTQETQYF.

This rearrangement joins TRBV28 to TRBJ2-1, with D possibly TRBD1 on 6 matching bases. V was trimmed by 7 bases and J by 8 bases, leaving 21 bases between them. The CDR3 extends over 15 amino acids. Germline-derived CDR1 and CDR2 are MDHEN and SYDVKM. This chain's CDR3 is CASKPITGTIDEQFF. CDR3 coding DNA: TGTGCCAGCAAACCCATTACCGGGACAATCGATGAGCAGTTCTTC. Full variable domain (outside the CDR3, taken from reference TRBV28 and TRBJ2-1): DVKVTQSSRYLVKRTGEKVFLECVQDMDHENMFWYRQDPGLGLRLIYFSYDVKMKEKGDIPEGYSVSREKKERFSLILESASTNQTSMYLCASKPITGTIDEQFFGPGTRLTVL.

The sample holds many counts of this clonotype. Germline and junction disagree at one end, which may indicate a read error. This chain links TRBV12-3 or TRBV12-4 with TRBJ1-4; no reliable D call. The CDR3 has 14 amino acids. CDR3 DNA: TGTGCCAGCAGCAACTCTCTACAGCGTGAAAAGCTGTTTTTT. It encodes CASSNSLQREKLFF.

There are many counts of this clonotype. CDR3 sequence reads: CATKVGLAPRSSYNEQFF. The CDR3 nucleotides read TGTGCCACAAAGGTGGGACTAGCGCCCCGAAGCTCCTACAATGAGCAGTTCTTC. The V call is TRBV10-3, the J call TRBJ2-1; 10 nucleotides line up with TRBD2. The CDR3 length is 18 residues. From germline, CDR1 is ENHRY and CDR2 SYGVKD. V shed 10 bases, J shed 0 bases, and the junction held 15 bases outside the gene matches.